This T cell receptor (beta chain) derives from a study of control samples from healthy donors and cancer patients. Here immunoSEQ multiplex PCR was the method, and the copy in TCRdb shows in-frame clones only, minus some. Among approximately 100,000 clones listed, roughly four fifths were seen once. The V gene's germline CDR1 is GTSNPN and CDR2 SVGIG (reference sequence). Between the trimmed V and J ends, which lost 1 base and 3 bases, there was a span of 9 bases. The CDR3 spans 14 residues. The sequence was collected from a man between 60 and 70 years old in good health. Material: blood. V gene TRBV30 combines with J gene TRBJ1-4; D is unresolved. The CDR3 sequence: CAWSGRISNEKLFF. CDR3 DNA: TGTGCCTGGAGTGGGAGGATTTCTAATGAAAAACTGTTTTTT.